These T cell receptor beta chains were read from a single sample in a study. TCRdb ran MiXCR on the 5' RACE reads and lists one entry per CDR3 protein. The sample carries more than 7,500 distinct CDR3 sequences, around 15% recorded once. Material: Tregs sorted from blood. These receptors all stem from a female donor with breast cancer. Each CDR3 is given with its conserved first and last residue. Fields, in order: D gene, J gene, V gene, clone size, CDR3 protein, CDR3 DNA. A D gene is named only where the DNA matches it firmly. Clone size is stated in some rows and not others, as once, few, many or a class when expanded.

- TRBJ1-1 TRBV20-1 many CSARGGATGLVSTEAFF TGCAGTGCTAGAGGGGGGGCTACAGGGCTTGTTAGCACTGAAGCTTTCTTT
- TRBJ2-2 TRBV4-1 medium-sized CASSHQDLIQTGELFF TGCGCCAGCAGCCACCAAGATTTGATCCAGACCGGGGAGCTGTTTTTT
- TRBJ2-3 TRBV5-3 many CARSFGRARISDTQYF TGTGCCAGAAGCTTTGGCAGGGCCCGCATCTCAGATACGCAGTATTTT
TRBD2 TRBJ2-1 TRBV5-4 - CASSPPEGLGINEQFF TGTGCCAGCAGCCCCCCGGAGGGACTAGGGATCAATGAGCAGTTCTTC
TRBD2 TRBJ2-5 TRBV5-1 - CASSMGGLAGDQETQYF TGCGCCAGCAGCATGGGGGGACTAGCGGGAGATCAAGAGACCCAGTACTTC
TRBD1 TRBJ2-1 TRBV5-1 medium-sized CASSSGTGNHFDTNEQFF TGCGCCAGCAGCTCCGGGACAGGCAACCACTTTGACACCAATGAGCAGTTCTTC
- TRBJ1-1 TRBV6-5 medium-sized CASCPEGAAEAFF TGTGCCAGCTGCCCAGAAGGAGCGGCTGAAGCTTTCTTT
- TRBJ2-4 TRBV28 medium-sized CASRTGLRNIQYF TGTGCCAGCAGAACCGGACTGCGAAACATTCAGTACTTC
- TRBJ1-6 TRBV4-3 medium-sized CASSQDLSTARNSPLHF TGCGCCAGCAGCCAAGATCTATCGACAGCCAGGAATTCACCCCTCCACTTT
- TRBJ2-2 TRBV6-2/TRBV6-3 medium-sized CASSPIGQKNTGELFF TGTGCCAGCAGTCCAATAGGACAGAAGAACACCGGGGAGCTGTTTTTT
- TRBJ1-6 TRBV10-3 medium-sized CAISEVAGSNSPLHF TGTGCCATCAGTGAAGTCGCAGGATCTAATTCACCCCTCCACTTT
TRBD1 TRBJ2-4 TRBV28 medium-sized CASSPGTGINIQYF TGTGCCAGCAGTCCTGGGACAGGTATTAACATTCAGTACTTC
TRBD2 TRBJ2-1 TRBV12-3/TRBV12-4 few CASSLGLAGGRGEQFF TGTGCCAGCAGCTTAGGACTAGCGGGAGGGCGGGGTGAGCAGTTCTTC
- TRBJ1-2 TRBV5-1 medium-sized CASSPEAGSYGYTF TGCGCCAGCAGCCCGGAAGCGGGTAGCTATGGCTACACCTTC
- TRBJ1-5 TRBV6-1 - CASRGLGWYQPQHF TGTGCCAGCAGGGGACTGGGCTGGTACCAGCCCCAGCATTTT
- TRBJ1-1 TRBV20-1 medium-sized CSARGTYLDTEAFF TGCAGTGCTAGAGGAACATACCTGGACACTGAAGCTTTCTTT
- TRBJ1-6 TRBV20-1 medium-sized CSARGGDVNNSPLHF TGCAGTGCTAGAGGGGGCGACGTCAATAATTCACCCCTCCACTTT
TRBD2 TRBJ2-1 TRBV6-5 medium-sized CASRAGTSNGNEQFF TGTGCCAGCAGGGCCGGGACTAGCAACGGGAATGAGCAGTTCTTC
TRBD1 TRBJ2-3 TRBV5-1 medium-sized CASSTRQGRDTQYF TGCGCCAGCAGCACCCGACAGGGAAGAGATACGCAGTATTTT
TRBD2 TRBJ2-4 TRBV20-1 medium-sized CSAHGTSGSKSAKNIQYF TGCAGTGCTCACGGGACTAGCGGGAGTAAGTCAGCCAAAAACATTCAGTACTTC
- TRBJ2-1 TRBV11-1 many CASSLGVEGPYNEQFF TGTGCCAGCAGCTTAGGCGTCGAGGGCCCCTACAATGAGCAGTTCTTC
- TRBJ2-3 TRBV12-3/TRBV12-4 many CASSWNLGSTQYF TGTGCCAGCAGTTGGAATTTGGGGAGTACGCAGTATTTT
- TRBJ2-7 TRBV7-2 medium-sized CASSLNGIEQYF TGTGCCAGCAGCTTAAACGGCATAGAGCAGTACTTC
TRBD1 TRBJ2-1 TRBV29-1 many CSAGFRTGGGDEQFF TGCAGCGCCGGATTCCGGACAGGGGGAGGCGATGAGCAGTTCTTC
TRBD1 TRBJ2-2 TRBV5-1 medium-sized CASSLATGGTGELFF TGCGCCAGCAGCTTGGCAACAGGGGGAACCGGGGAGCTGTTTTTT
TRBD2 TRBJ2-5 TRBV5-1 medium-sized CASSFGLAGEGETQYF TGCGCCAGCAGCTTCGGACTAGCGGGAGAGGGGGAGACCCAGTACTTC
- TRBJ2-1 TRBV29-1 medium-sized CSVAVQQGEQFF TGCAGCGTTGCTGTCCAGCAGGGTGAGCAGTTCTTC
TRBD1 TRBJ2-3 TRBV7-2 medium-sized CASSLVAAGTGGMGTDTQYF TGTGCCAGCAGCTTAGTGGCGGCCGGGACAGGGGGCATGGGGACAGATACGCAGTATTTT
- TRBJ1-2 TRBV5-6 medium-sized CASSRRHYGYTF TGTGCCAGCAGCCGAAGGCACTATGGCTACACCTTC
- TRBJ2-1 TRBV11-3 few CASSLVSGRWLREQFF TGTGCCAGCAGCTTAGTTTCTGGCCGGTGGCTCAGGGAGCAGTTCTTC
- TRBJ2-1 TRBV5-1 many CASSLALWERTYNEQFF TGCGCCAGCAGCTTGGCCTTGTGGGAGCGAACCTACAATGAGCAGTTCTTC